This T cell receptor (beta chain) emerged from a study of OX40 agonist ivuxolimab in advanced cancers. Trimming left V 1 base short and J 2 bases short, with 10 bases between. Per germline, CDR1 SGHTA and CDR2 FQGNSA. The CDR3 is 15 amino acids. Worth noting for this clone: What it binds is unknown.

Study findings and constraints: Normalized T-cell clonal expansion was also low in a subset of nonresponders.

Here immunoSEQ multiplex PCR was the method, and the copy in TCRdb shows in-frame clones only, minus some. The repertoire holds approximately 74,000 clones, around 90% seen once, with under 0.6% in the top ten. This receptor was taken from an adult with an advanced solid tumor such as melanoma, head and neck, liver or kidney cancer. The chain joins TRBV7-2 to TRBJ2-3, with a weak D call TRBD2 (5 bases). Source: CD4+ or CD8+ T cells sorted from blood, taken in a trial of the OX40 agonist ivuxolimab. CDR3 sequence: CASSLGGAPTDTQYF. CDR3 DNA: TGTGCCAGCAGCTTAGGGGGAGCCCCCACAGATACGCAGTATTTT.